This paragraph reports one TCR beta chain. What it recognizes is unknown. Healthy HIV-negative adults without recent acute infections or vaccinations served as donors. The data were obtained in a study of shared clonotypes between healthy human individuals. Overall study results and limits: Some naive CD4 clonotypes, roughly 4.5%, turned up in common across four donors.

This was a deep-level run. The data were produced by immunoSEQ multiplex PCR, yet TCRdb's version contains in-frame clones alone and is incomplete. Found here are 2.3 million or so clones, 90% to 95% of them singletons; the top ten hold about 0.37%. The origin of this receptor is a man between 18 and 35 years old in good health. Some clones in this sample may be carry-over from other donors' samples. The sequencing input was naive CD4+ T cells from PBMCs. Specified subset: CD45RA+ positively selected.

The chain's CDR3 is CASSFLGQGGYGYTF. The DNA for the CDR3 is TGTGCCAGCAGCTTTCTCGGACAGGGGGGCTATGGCTACACCTTC. The rearrangement links TRBV7-2 to TRBJ1-2; 10 bases are a match to TRBD1. The CDR3 length is 15 residues. The trim removed 3 bases at V and 4 bases at J, leaving 5 bases unmatched. In germline, CDR1 is SGHTA, CDR2 FQGNSA. The full variable domain, completed using reference TRBV7-2 and TRBJ1-2, is GAGVSQSPSNKVTEKGKDVELRCDPISGHTALYWYRQSLGQGLEFLIYFQGNSAPDKSGLPSDRFSAERTGGSVSTLTIQRTQQEDSAVYLCASSFLGQGGYGYTFGSGTRLTVV.